These T cell receptor beta chains were read from a single sample in a study of T cell responses to AZD1222 COVID-19 vaccine. Here immunoSEQ multiplex PCR was the method, and the copy in TCRdb shows in-frame clones only, minus some. This table holds more than 150,000 clones, 90% to 95% found once. The sample in question was peripheral blood, obtained 28 days after the second AZD1222 dose. These receptor sequences come from an adult who received the AZD1222 COVID-19 vaccine. Both conserved end residues are part of each CDR3. A D gene is named only where the DNA matches it firmly. Not all rows give a size; the values are once, few, many and, for expanded clones, a class.

>TRBV11-2|-|-|TRBJ1-2
TGTGCCAGCAGCTTAGGACCAAGCTACGTCTATGGCTACACCTTC
CASSLGPSYVYGYTF
>TRBV12-3/TRBV12-4|-|-|TRBJ2-5
TGTGCCAGCAGTTATCGCGGGGCCCAGTACTTC
CASSYRGAQYF
>TRBV4-3|-|-|TRBJ1-5
TGCGCCAGCAGCCAAGAGTATGAGATTAATCAGCCCCAGCATTTT
CASSQEYEINQPQHF
>TRBV7-3|-|-|TRBJ2-3
TGTGCCAGCAGCTCTACCGGGACTGGGTTTGCGACGCAGTATTTT
CASSSTGTGFATQYF
>TRBV9|-|TRBD1|TRBJ1-2
TGTGCCAGCCTCTCCCGGACAGGTTATGGCTACACCTTC
CASLSRTGYGYTF
>TRBV3-1/TRBV3-2|-|-|TRBJ2-7
TGTGCCAGCAGCCAGAAAGTCGCCAGACACTGTTACGAGCAGTACTTC
CASSQKVARHCYEQYF
>TRBV5-1|-|-|TRBJ1-2
TGCGCCAGCAGCTTGGCGGGGAGCAGGGCAGGCTACACCTTC
CASSLAGSRAGYTF
>TRBV19|-|TRBD1|TRBJ1-2
TGTGCCAGTAGCCTAGGGGCGCATCGACAGGGCAACTATGGCTACACCTTC
CASSLGAHRQGNYGYTF
>TRBV11-3|-|-|TRBJ2-5
TGTGCCAGCAGCCCCCGAACCTCGGAGACCCAGTACTTC
CASSPRTSETQYF
>TRBV18|-|TRBD1|TRBJ1-2
TGTGCCAGCTCACCACCGTTGACAGGGTCGACTTACCACTACACCTTC
CASSPPLTGSTYHYTF
>TRBV5-1|-|-|TRBJ1-5
TGCGCCAGCAGCCTCATCCCGGATCAGCCCCAGCATTTT
CASSLIPDQPQHF
>TRBV28|-|-|TRBJ1-5
TGTGCCAGCAGTTTTGAAGCCTCCCGGGGTCCCAATCAGCCCCAGCATTTT
CASSFEASRGPNQPQHF
>TRBV6-2/TRBV6-3|-|-|TRBJ1-5
TGTGCCAGCAGTTACGACACAGGGAATCAGCCCCAGCATTTT
CASSYDTGNQPQHF
>TRBV28|-|-|TRBJ1-2
TGTGCCAGCAGTTCCGGACAGATCCTTAACTATGGCTACACCTTC
CASSSGQILNYGYTF
>TRBV27|few|TRBD1|TRBJ1-2
TGTGCCAGCAGTGCCCCGGACAGGGGGCAGGGCTACACCTTC
CASSAPDRGQGYTF
>TRBV2|-|TRBD1|TRBJ1-4
TGTGCCAGCAGTGACATGACAGGGGGTAATGAAAAACTGTTTTTT
CASSDMTGGNEKLFF
>TRBV18|-|-|TRBJ2-3
TGTGCCAGCTCACCACGGGCAGCCACAGATACGCAGTATTTT
CASSPRAATDTQYF
>TRBV4-1|-|-|TRBJ2-4
TGCGCCAGCAGCCCGGGGCCTTCCAAAAACATTCAGTACTTC
CASSPGPSKNIQYF
>TRBV7-9|few|-|TRBJ1-1
TGTGCCAGCAGCTTCGGGAACACTGAAGCTTTCTTT
CASSFGNTEAFF
>TRBV6-2/TRBV6-3|-|TRBD1|TRBJ1-5
TGTGCCAGCAGTGATACAGGGGGAATTGGCAATCAGCCCCAGCATTTT
CASSDTGGIGNQPQHF
>TRBV19|-|TRBD2|TRBJ2-7
TGTGCCAGTAGTATAGGAAAGCGGGGGAGCTACGAGCAGTACTTC
CASSIGKRGSYEQYF
>TRBV7-2|-|-|TRBJ2-3
TGTGCCAGCAGCCCCGTACAGATCACAGATACGCAGTATTTT
CASSPVQITDTQYF
>TRBV18|-|-|TRBJ1-1
TGTGCCAGCTCACCACCGGCAGGTGAAGCTTTCTTT
CASSPPAGEAFF
>TRBV20-1|-|TRBD1|TRBJ1-2
TGCAGTGTTGGACAGGGGCGCTCCTACACCTTC
CSVGQGRSYTF
>TRBV2|-|-|TRBJ2-1
TGTGCCAGCTCAATTTCCGCCCCGGAAGAGCAGTTCTTC
CASSISAPEEQFF
>TRBV18|-|TRBD2|TRBJ2-5
TGTGCCAGCTCACCACCAGCGGGGGGCAGAGAGACCCAGTACTTC
CASSPPAGGRETQYF
>TRBV13|-|-|TRBJ2-1
TGTGCCAGCAGCCTCGTTACCAATGAGCAGTTCTTC
CASSLVTNEQFF
>TRBV12-5|once|-|TRBJ2-1
TGTGCTAGTGGTTTGGTACTGGGATTCGAGCAGTTCTTC
CASGLVLGFEQFF
>TRBV6-4|-|TRBD2|TRBJ2-3
TGTGCCAGCAGTGACTTAGCGGGGGCCGTCACAGATACGCAGTATTTT
CASSDLAGAVTDTQYF
>TRBV7-3|once|-|TRBJ2-5
TGTGCCAGCAGCCCAACAGGGTCCGAGACCCAGTACTTC
CASSPTGSETQYF
>TRBV20-1|-|-|TRBJ1-2
TGCAGTGCTAGAGATTCCGGGCCCTTATTC
CSARDSGPLF
>TRBV27|-|-|TRBJ1-2
TGTGCCAGCAGTCCGTATGGGCTTACAGGGTATGGCTACACCTTC
CASSPYGLTGYGYTF
>TRBV28|-|TRBD1|TRBJ1-1
TGTGCCAGCAGTCCGTGGACAGGGGGTAACACTGAAGCTTTCTTT
CASSPWTGGNTEAFF
>TRBV19|-|-|TRBJ1-5
TGTGCCAGTAGTATCGGAGGGTTCCCCAATCAGCCCCAGCATTTT
CASSIGGFPNQPQHF
>TRBV18|-|-|TRBJ1-1
TGTGCCAGCTCACCCGGCGGAAACACTGAAGCTTTCTTT
CASSPGGNTEAFF
>TRBV7-3|-|-|TRBJ2-1
TGTGCCAGCAGCTTAAGTTCTACCCATGAGCAGTTCTTC
CASSLSSTHEQFF
>TRBV6-2/TRBV6-3|-|TRBD1|TRBJ1-1
TGTGCCAGCAGTTACTCTCGGGACAGGAGCCTCGAAGCTTTCTTT
CASSYSRDRSLEAFF
>TRBV5-6|-|-|TRBJ1-2
TGTGCCAGCAGCTTGGTGGACAGAACTAACTATGGCTACACCTTC
CASSLVDRTNYGYTF
>TRBV19|-|-|TRBJ2-1
TGTGCCAGTAGTGTAGGTCCGGCTAAAGATGAGCAGTTCTTC
CASSVGPAKDEQFF
>TRBV7-9|-|-|TRBJ2-5
TGTGCCAGCAGCCAGACCAGACTGAGCGTAGAGACCCAGTACTTC
CASSQTRLSVETQYF
>TRBV2|-|-|TRBJ1-6
TGTGCCAGCAGTCCCCACCCTAATCGACGGAATTCACCCCTCCACTTT
CASSPHPNRRNSPLHF
>TRBV6-2/TRBV6-3|-|TRBD1|TRBJ2-3
TGTGCCAGCAGCCGATGGCGACAGGGCCTCACAGATACGCAGTATTTT
CASSRWRQGLTDTQYF
>TRBV5-4|-|TRBD1|TRBJ2-7
TGTGCCAGCAGCTTGGGGCTGCCGGGACAGGGGACGTACGAGCAGTACTTC
CASSLGLPGQGTYEQYF
>TRBV2|-|-|TRBJ1-1
TGTGCCAGCGGCAGCCCTGACTACGGGACTGAAGCTTTCTTT
CASGSPDYGTEAFF